This T cell receptor beta chain is drawn from a study of blood T cell repertoires in COVID-19. Background on the study: In each case, the material was cDNA or gDNA derived from T cells, B-cell-depleted T cells, or PBMCs.

Per germline, CDR1 WNHNN and CDR2 SYGVQD (reference sequence). This CDR3 is built from 18 residues. V lost 7 bases to trimming and J lost 0 bases; unmatched junction nucleotides: 14. Profiling relied on immunoSEQ multiplex PCR, and the TCRdb table lists in-frame clones only, not all of them. The sample lists 200,000 to 250,000 clones, 83% occurring once. The source is a woman aged 25 to 39 with COVID-19, enrolled during active disease. Sequencing input: peripheral blood. The J gene is TRBJ2-5, the V gene TRBV10-1; 10 positions match TRBD1. The CDR3 region has the DNA TGCGCCAGCACCCGAAAGGAGGCCGGGACAGGGGACCAAGAGACCCAGTACTTC. The encoded protein is CASTRKEAGTGDQETQYF.